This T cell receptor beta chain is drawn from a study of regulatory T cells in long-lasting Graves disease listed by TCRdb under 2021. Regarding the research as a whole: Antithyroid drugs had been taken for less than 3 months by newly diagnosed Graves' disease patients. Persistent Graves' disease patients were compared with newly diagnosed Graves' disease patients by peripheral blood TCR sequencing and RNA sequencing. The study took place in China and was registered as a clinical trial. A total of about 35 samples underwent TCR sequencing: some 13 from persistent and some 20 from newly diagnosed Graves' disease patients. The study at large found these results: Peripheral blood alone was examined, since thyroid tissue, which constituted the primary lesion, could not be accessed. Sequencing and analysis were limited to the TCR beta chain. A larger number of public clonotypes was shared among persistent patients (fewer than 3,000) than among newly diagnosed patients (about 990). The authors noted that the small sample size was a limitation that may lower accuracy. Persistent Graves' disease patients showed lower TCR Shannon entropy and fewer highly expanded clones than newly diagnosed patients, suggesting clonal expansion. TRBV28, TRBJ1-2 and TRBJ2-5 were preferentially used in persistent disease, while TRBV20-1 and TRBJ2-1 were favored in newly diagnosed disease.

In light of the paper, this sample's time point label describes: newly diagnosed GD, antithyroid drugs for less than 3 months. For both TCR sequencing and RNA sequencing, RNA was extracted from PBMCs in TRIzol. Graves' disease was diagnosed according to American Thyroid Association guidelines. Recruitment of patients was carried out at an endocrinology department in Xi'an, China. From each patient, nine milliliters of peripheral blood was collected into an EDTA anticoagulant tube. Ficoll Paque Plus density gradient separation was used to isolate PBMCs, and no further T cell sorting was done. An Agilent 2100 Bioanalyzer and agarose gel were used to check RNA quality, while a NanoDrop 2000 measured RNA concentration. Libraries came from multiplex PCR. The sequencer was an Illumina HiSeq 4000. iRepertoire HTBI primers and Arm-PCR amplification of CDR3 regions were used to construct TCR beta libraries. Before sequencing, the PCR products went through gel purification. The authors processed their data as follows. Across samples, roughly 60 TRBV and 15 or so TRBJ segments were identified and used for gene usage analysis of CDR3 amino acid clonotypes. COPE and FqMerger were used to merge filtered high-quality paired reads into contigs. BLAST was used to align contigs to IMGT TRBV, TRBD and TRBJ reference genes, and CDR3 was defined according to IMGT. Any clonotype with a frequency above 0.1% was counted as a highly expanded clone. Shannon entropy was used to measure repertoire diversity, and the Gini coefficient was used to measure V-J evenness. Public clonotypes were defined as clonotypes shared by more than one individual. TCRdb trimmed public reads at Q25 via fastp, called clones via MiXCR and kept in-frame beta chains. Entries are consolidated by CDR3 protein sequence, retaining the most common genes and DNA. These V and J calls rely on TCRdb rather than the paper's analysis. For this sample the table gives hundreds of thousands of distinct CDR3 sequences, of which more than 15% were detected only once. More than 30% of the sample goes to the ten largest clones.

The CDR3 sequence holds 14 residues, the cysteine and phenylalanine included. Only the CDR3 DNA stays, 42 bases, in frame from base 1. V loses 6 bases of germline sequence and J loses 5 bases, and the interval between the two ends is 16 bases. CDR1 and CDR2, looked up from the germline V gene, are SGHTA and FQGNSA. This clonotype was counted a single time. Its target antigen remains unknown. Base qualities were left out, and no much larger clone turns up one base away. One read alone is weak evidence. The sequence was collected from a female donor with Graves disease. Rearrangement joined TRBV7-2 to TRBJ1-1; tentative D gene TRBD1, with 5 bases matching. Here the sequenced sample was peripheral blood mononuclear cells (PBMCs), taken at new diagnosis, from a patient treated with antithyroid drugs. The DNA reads TGTGCCAGCAGACCGTCGGGGGGGGAGACTGAAGCTTTCTTT. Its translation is CASRPSGGETEAFF.